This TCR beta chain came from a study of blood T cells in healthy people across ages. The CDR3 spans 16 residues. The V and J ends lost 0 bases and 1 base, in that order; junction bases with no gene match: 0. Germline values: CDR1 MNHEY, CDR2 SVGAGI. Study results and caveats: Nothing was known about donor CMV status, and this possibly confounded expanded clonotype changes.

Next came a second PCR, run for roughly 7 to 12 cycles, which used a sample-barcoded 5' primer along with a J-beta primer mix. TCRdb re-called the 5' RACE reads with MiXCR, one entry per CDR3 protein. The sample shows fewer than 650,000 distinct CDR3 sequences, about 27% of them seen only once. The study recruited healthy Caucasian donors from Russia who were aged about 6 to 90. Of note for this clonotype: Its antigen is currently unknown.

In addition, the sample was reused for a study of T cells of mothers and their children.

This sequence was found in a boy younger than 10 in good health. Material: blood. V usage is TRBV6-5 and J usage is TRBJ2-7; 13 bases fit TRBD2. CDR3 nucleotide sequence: TGTGCCAGCAGTTACTCGGGACTAGCGGGGTCCTACGAGCAGTACTTC. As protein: CASSYSGLAGSYEQYF.